The sample holds a few counts of the clone carrying this TCR beta chain. Its antigen is not known. This specimen comes from a study of naive and memory T cell subsets. Whole-study results and caveats: Naive repertoires, especially CD8, held a few larger clonotypes, possibly memory cells re-expressing CD45RA.

V lost 1 base and J lost 4; bases outside the gene matches: 8. Germline loops: CDR1 LGHNA, CDR2 YSLEER. This CDR3 spans 16 amino acids. The beta constant-region primer was an equimolar mix of two oligonucleotides covering TRBC1 and TRBC2. Ligated cDNA was amplified by four rounds of PCR with nested alpha and beta constant-region primers and SP2. Using its own MiXCR run on the UMI-ligation and nested PCR reads, TCRdb lists one record per CDR3 protein. The profile shows 98,000 or so distinct CDR3 sequences, roughly 15% of them singletons. Sequenced material: naive CD8+ T cells from blood. The chain has TRBV4-3 and TRBJ2-3; TRBD2 agrees at 7 bases. This receptor was obtained from a human donor in good health. CDR3 in DNA: TGCGCCAGCAGCCAAGCGACTAGCCGACCTTCAGATACGCAGTATTTT. Protein sequence: CASSQATSRPSDTQYF.